A selection of T cell receptor beta chains follows, all from one sample in a study of blood T cell repertoires in COVID-19. The data were produced by immunoSEQ multiplex PCR, yet TCRdb's version contains in-frame clones alone and is incomplete. The sample has roughly 32,000 clones; around 87% are singletons. Sequenced sample: peripheral blood. Receptors were obtained from a man aged 60 to 75 with active COVID-19. The CDR3 runs from the conserved cysteine through the conserved F or W. The order of the fields is J gene, V gene, clone size, D gene, CDR3 protein, CDR3 DNA. The D gene is left open where the match is weak. Not all rows give a size; the values are once, few, many and, for expanded clones, a class.

TRBJ1-1,TRBV5-1,NA,TRBD1,CASSSPDRGPVSEAFF,TGCGCCAGCAGCTCCCCGGACAGGGGGCCCGTCTCCGAAGCTTTCTTT
TRBJ2-5,TRBV19,NA,TRBD2,CASAPGGRVETQYF,TGTGCCAGCGCTCCGGGCGGGAGGGTAGAGACCCAGTACTTC
TRBJ2-7,TRBV7-9,once,TRBD1,CASSSRGHSYEQYF,TGTGCCAGCAGCTCCAGGGGGCACTCCTACGAGCAGTACTTC
TRBJ2-5,TRBV5-1,NA,TRBD1,CASSPRDRQETQYF,TGCGCCAGCAGCCCGAGGGACAGGCAAGAGACCCAGTACTTC
TRBJ1-1,TRBV3-1/TRBV3-2,NA,NA,CASSQDPAGPTEAFF,TGTGCCAGCAGCCAAGATCCGGCAGGGCCCACTGAAGCTTTCTTT
TRBJ2-1,TRBV4-3,NA,NA,CASSQGEAGEQFF,TGCGCCAGCAGCCAAGGGGAGGCGGGTGAGCAGTTCTTC
TRBJ2-3,TRBV7-3,NA,TRBD2,CASSARTSGGIDTQYF,TGTGCCAGCAGCGCCCGGACTAGCGGGGGTATAGATACGCAGTATTTT
TRBJ2-5,TRBV6-5,NA,TRBD2,CASSYGTSGTETQYF,TGTGCCAGCAGTTACGGGACTAGCGGAACGGAGACCCAGTACTTC
TRBJ2-2,TRBV6-5,NA,NA,CASRTTGFGGELFF,TGTGCCAGCAGGACCACAGGGTTCGGCGGGGAGCTGTTTTTT
TRBJ2-7,TRBV9,NA,NA,CASSARDIAPYEQYF,TGTGCCAGCAGCGCCCGGGACATAGCCCCCTACGAGCAGTACTTC
TRBJ2-5,TRBV7-7,NA,NA,CASSEVPETQYF,TGTGCCAGCAGCGAGGTTCCGGAGACCCAGTACTTC
TRBJ1-1,TRBV12-3/TRBV12-4,NA,TRBD1,CASSRTGVEAFF,TGTGCCAGCAGCCGAACAGGGGTTGAAGCTTTCTTT
TRBJ1-1,TRBV5-1,NA,NA,CASSLIRGNTEAFF,TGCGCCAGCAGCCTTATACGGGGGAACACTGAAGCTTTCTTT
TRBJ1-1,TRBV3-1/TRBV3-2,NA,NA,CASSQAGAGGLVNTEAFF,TGTGCCAGCAGCCAAGCTGGCGCGGGGGGGTTAGTGAACACTGAAGCTTTCTTT